Below, 20 T cell receptor beta chains from the same sample are listed, as sequenced in a study of regulatory T cells in long-lasting Graves disease. Time point here: persistent/refractory GD, antithyroid drugs over 5 years with positive TRAb. The TCR library used RNA extracted from PBMCs. TCR beta libraries were built with iRepertoire HTBI primers and Arm-PCR of CDR3 regions. TCRdb processed the multiplex PCR reads anew with MiXCR; each CDR3 protein has one entry. The sample yields roughly 500,000 distinct CDR3 sequences, approximately 22% seen once. The sample in question was peripheral blood mononuclear cells (PBMCs), obtained when the disease was refractory, from a patient treated with antithyroid drugs. The receptors originated from a female donor with Graves disease.

This clonotype was counted a few times. The chain recombines TRBV20-1 with TRBJ1-1; D is perhaps TRBD1 (5 bases). Germline lookup yields CDR1 DFQATT and CDR2 SNEGSKA (reference sequence). The CDR3 runs to 13 residues. CDR3 amino acids: CGGWGPVNTEAFF. DNA of the CDR3: TGCGGGGGGTGGGGTCCGGTGAACACTGAAGCTTTCTTT.

V is TRBV7-9 and J is TRBJ1-2, with unresolved D. The CDR3 runs 15 residues. Trimming pared 7 bases from V and 1 base from J, leaving 16 bases between. Germline V gene lookup returns CDR1 SEHNR and CDR2 FQNEAQ (reference sequence). The CDR3 bases are TGTGCCAGCACTCTGAGTTTTACCAATAACTATGGCTACACCTTC. Protein: CASTLSFTNNYGYTF. Supplemented by reference TRBV7-9 and TRBJ1-2, the full variable domain reads DTGVSQNPRHKITKRGQNVTFRCDPISEHNRLYWYRQTLGQGPEFLTYFQNEAQLEKSRLLSDRFSAERPKGSFSTLEIQRTEQGDSAMYLCASTLSFTNNYGYTFGSGTRLTVV.

Concerning this clonotype itself: One junction end does not reproduce the germline sequence, and a read error may be involved. V usage is TRBV6-1 and J usage is TRBJ1-2; 8 nucleotides agree with TRBD1. Germline values: CDR1 MNHNS, CDR2 SASEGT. This CDR3 has 16 residues. CDR3 sequence reads: CASSGRGRVFNYGYTF. The CDR3 nucleotides are TGTGCCAGTAGTGGCAGGGGGCGCGTCTTTAACTATGGCTACACCTTC.

This clonotype was recorded at least ten times. V usage is TRBV6-2 or TRBV6-3 and J usage is TRBJ1-1; D gene unclear. V was pared by 6 bases and J by 1 base, with 9 bases between. The CDR3 is 13 amino acids. CDR1 and CDR2 (germline): MNHEY, SVGEGT. This chain's CDR3 is CASSPWANTEAFF. DNA for the CDR3: TGTGCCAGCAGCCCCTGGGCGAACACTGAAGCTTTCTTT.

The table lists this clonotype with a few counts. V and J are TRBV7-9 and TRBJ2-5; D is uncertain. CDR1 and CDR2 from the germline V gene are SEHNR and FQNEAQ (reference sequence). This CDR3 is 16 amino acids long. V was shortened by 2 bases and J by 5 bases, with 18 bases between the two germline ends. As DNA, the CDR3 is TGTGCCAGCAGCTTATCATCCGTTGGTTGGGTGGAGACCCAGTACTTC. Residues: CASSLSSVGWVETQYF.

This clonotype showed up many times. DNA of the CDR3: TGTGCCAGCACTCTCCTCGGGGGCTGGGGCTATGGCTACACCTTC. Its translation is CASTLLGGWGYGYTF. The chain uses TRBV2 and TRBJ1-2; maybe TRBD1 (6 bases). CDR3 size: 15 residues. Germline V gene sequence: CDR1 SNHLY, CDR2 FYNNEI. Trimming stripped 7 bases from V and 4 bases from J, with 19 bases between.

This clonotype has only a few counts. V and J are TRBV10-3 and TRBJ1-1; D gene ambiguous. Germline loops: CDR1 ENHRY, CDR2 SYGVKD. CDR3 size: 11 residues. Trimming stripped 2 bases from V and 3 bases from J, with 1 base between. CDR3 coding DNA: TGTGCCATCAGTGAGGACACTGAAGCTTTCTTT. Protein sequence: CAISEDTEAFF.

This clonotype was seen ten or more times. The chain employs TRBV7-9 and TRBJ1-1; D remains unclear. V gave up 5 bases and J gave up 5 bases, with 12 bases separating them. The CDR3 runs 13 residues. Germline CDR1 is SEHNR and CDR2 is FQNEAQ (reference sequence). CDR3 residues: CASSTPARTEAFF. The CDR3 DNA reads TGTGCCAGCAGCACCCCTGCTCGGACTGAAGCTTTCTTT.

The gene calls are TRBV20-1 and TRBJ1-1; D uncertain. V lost 2 bases and J 2 bases, leaving 15 bases between the germline ends. CDR3 length: 15 amino acids. Germline V gene data show CDR1 as DFQATT and CDR2 as SNEGSKA (reference sequence). In nucleotides, the CDR3 is TGCAGTGCTAGAAGATCTCGCCCGACAAACACTGAAGCTTTCTTT. Translated: CSARRSRPTNTEAFF.

As regards this clonotype: The junction shows a germline mismatch at one end, possibly a read error. The chain joins TRBV28 to TRBJ2-7; D might be TRBD1 (5 bases). There are 15 residues in the CDR3. The germline V gene encodes CDR1 MDHEN and CDR2 SYDVKM. In DNA form, the CDR3 reads TGTGCCAGCAGTTCCAGGGTTTCGAGCTCCTACGGGCAGTACTTC. It codes for CASSSRVSSSYGQYF.

This clonotype appeared many times. The V and J genes are TRBV27 and TRBJ2-5, with D possibly TRBD1 on 5 matching bases. From germline, CDR1 is MNHEY and CDR2 SMNVEV (reference sequence). The CDR3 runs 13 residues. Trimming stripped 1 base from V and 4 bases from J, with 7 bases between. The CDR3 spells CASSLYGAETQYF. The CDR3 nucleotides are TGTGCCAGCAGTTTATATGGGGCAGAGACCCAGTACTTC.

This clonotype came up a few times. V is TRBV20-1 and J is TRBJ1-1; 9 bases match TRBD1. Per the germline V gene, CDR1 is DFQATT and CDR2 is SNEGSKA (reference sequence). V lost 5 bases, J lost 4 bases, and 11 bases stayed unmatched. The CDR3 is 15 amino acids. The CDR3 DNA reads TGCAGTGCTCTCCCCGGGGACAGGGAGATCACTGAAGCTTTCTTT. This encodes CSALPGDREITEAFF.

A note on this clonotype: A much larger clone lies a single base off, so this may be a read error. The V and J genes are TRBV12-3 or TRBV12-4 and TRBJ1-2; D ambiguous. The CDR3 runs 13 residues. CDR3 sequence: CASSLVVNYGCTF. The CDR3 DNA reads as TGTGCCAGCAGTTTGGTAGTTAACTATGGCTGCACCTTC.

This clonotype appeared many times. V gene TRBV7-2 combines with J gene TRBJ2-7; D might be TRBD2 (5 bases). Trimming left V 6 bases short and J 4 bases short, with 16 bases between. The CDR3 totals 14 residues. Germline V CDR1 and CDR2: SGHTA, FQGNSA. The CDR3 is CASSQRGLAYEQYF. The CDR3 nucleotides read TGTGCCAGCAGTCAACGGGGTCTGGCATACGAGCAGTACTTC.

This clonotype was seen only a few times. At one of its ends the junction is not consistent with the germline gene, which may arise from a read error. The J gene is TRBJ2-7, the V gene TRBV12-3 or TRBV12-4; 9 nucleotides align to TRBD2. The CDR3 consists of 11 residues. Here the CDR3 reads CASGGGTSKVF. DNA for the CDR3: TGTGCCAGCGGGGGCGGGACTAGCAAGGTCTTC.

This clonotype was counted ten times or more. The chain carries TRBV7-8 and TRBJ1-2; D remains ambiguous. The CDR3 totals 12 residues. Germline V gene data show CDR1 as SGHVS and CDR2 as FQNEAQ. Trimming took 2 bases from V and 4 from J, leaving 5 bases between them. The chain's CDR3 is CASSLLSYGYTF. The CDR3 DNA is TGTGCCAGCAGCTTATTAAGCTATGGCTACACCTTC.

This clonotype was seen ten or more times. The chain uses TRBV6-1 and TRBJ2-1, with D unclear. The CDR3 sequence is 12 residues long. In germline, CDR1 is MNHNS, CDR2 SASEGT. V lost 8 bases to trimming and J lost 6 bases, with 11 bases between them. The CDR3 region has the DNA TGTGCCAGCTCCAAACCTACCAATGAGCAGTTCTTC. Protein product: CASSKPTNEQFF.

V gene TRBV5-1 combines with J gene TRBJ2-7, with 7 bases lining up with TRBD1. The V gene end was trimmed by 2 bases and the J gene end by 5 bases; junction bases not matched to a gene: 7. The V gene's germline CDR1 is SGHRS and CDR2 YFSETQ. This CDR3 has 14 amino acids. CDR3 DNA: TGCGCCAGCAGCTTAAGGACAGACAGGGACGAGCAGTACTTC. It encodes CASSLRTDRDEQYF.

This clonotype was detected ten times or more. The chain employs TRBV7-2 and TRBJ2-3, with D perhaps matching TRBD2 (5 bases). Trimming left V 5 bases short and J 10 bases short, with 13 bases between. Germline values: CDR1 SGHTA, CDR2 FQGNSA. This CDR3 spans 12 amino acids. In nucleotides, the CDR3 is TGTGCCAGCAGCGGACCGGGGTGGGCGCAGTATTTT. Residues: CASSGPGWAQYF.

The chain joins TRBV5-4 to TRBJ1-6; D not resolved. The CDR3 sequence is 16 residues long. CDR1 and CDR2 from the germline V gene are SGHNT and YYREEE (reference sequence). The germline V and J ends were trimmed by 0 bases and 7 bases, with 14 bases remaining between them. The CDR3 bases are TGTGCCAGCAGCTTGGGGACGGTCGTTTCGAATTCACCCCTCCACTTT. It specifies CASSLGTVVSNSPLHF.